This record covers a single T cell receptor (beta chain). The target antigen is unknown. Second doses were pooled across both intervals (about 4 or about 12 weeks). Generated by immunoSEQ multiplex PCR, the TCRdb table keeps only in-frame clones and is missing some. The sample lists fewer than 180,000 clones; approximately 90% were seen once. The source of the sample is a study of T cell responses to AZD1222 COVID-19 vaccine. General observations from the study: Donors were largely white British and mainly female; clonal diversity was possibly underestimated.

V was pared by 8 bases and J by 0 bases, with 14 bases between. The CDR3 loop spans 15 amino acids. Germline V gene sequence: CDR1 MDHEN, CDR2 SYDVKM. The genes are TRBV28 and TRBJ1-3; a weak D match, TRBD1 (5 bases). The sequencing used peripheral blood, collected 28 days after the second AZD1222 dose. The sequence came from an adult who received the AZD1222 COVID-19 vaccine. For the CDR3, the DNA is TGTGCCAGCTTACTTTCGGGGCGCTCTGGAAACACCATATATTTT. Translated, it gives CASLLSGRSGNTIYF.